This passage covers 20 T cell receptor beta chains from one sample sequenced in a study of CD8 T cells in ankylosing spondylitis. TCRdb fed the 5' RACE reads into MiXCR, producing one record per CDR3 protein. The sample has over 95,000 distinct CDR3 sequences; about 8.3% are singletons. Input material: blood, either unsorted or a sorted T cell fraction (not recorded which). These receptors all stem from a male donor with ankylosing spondylitis or in good health (not recorded which).

This clonotype was recorded many times. The chain has TRBV12-3 or TRBV12-4 and TRBJ1-1; D call uncertain. The ends were cut back, 4 bases at V and 1 base at J, with 13 bases in the middle. CDR3 length equals 15 residues. In DNA form, the CDR3 reads TGTGCCAGCAGTTATCCAGGTCCTTCGAACACTGAAGCTTTCTTT. Its translation is CASSYPGPSNTEAFF.

Ten or more counts support this clonotype. An end of the junction differs from the germline gene, which may be a read error. This chain links TRBV7-7 with TRBJ2-7; 10 bases agree with TRBD1. Germline V gives CDR1 SSHAT, CDR2 FNYEAQ (reference sequence). The CDR3 loop spans 15 amino acids. The CDR3 coding sequence is TGTGCTAGCAGCTTAACTTGGGACAGGGGTTACGAGCAGTACTTC. Encoded protein: CASSLTWDRGYEQYF.

This clonotype was recorded many times. The chain carries TRBV30 and TRBJ2-2; D is unresolved. CDR3 length equals 12 residues. CDR1 is GTSNPN and CDR2 is SVGIG in the germline V gene (reference sequence). V was trimmed by 2 bases and J by 6 bases, leaving 7 bases between them. The CDR3 sequence is CAWSPHSGELFF. The CDR3 DNA sequence: TGTGCCTGGAGTCCCCACTCCGGGGAGCTGTTTTTT.

This clonotype was found many times. The chain is built from TRBV25-1 and TRBJ2-5; 8 positions agree with TRBD2. This CDR3 region has 17 residues. Trimming cost V 7 bases and J 1 base; bases outside gene matches: 14. Germline V gene lookup returns CDR1 MGHDK and CDR2 SYGVNS. The CDR3 nucleotides are TGTGCCAGCACCGAATCACCGGGAGGGGTTGGCCAAGAGACCCAGTACTTC. Amino acids: CASTESPGGVGQETQYF. Drawing the rest from reference TRBV25-1 and TRBJ2-5, the complete variable domain is EADIYQTPRYLVIGTGKKITLECSQTMGHDKMYWYQQDPGMELHLIHYSYGVNSTEKGDLSSESTVSRIRTEHFPLTLESARPSHTSQYLCASTESPGGVGQETQYFGPGTRLLVL.

This clonotype was seen many times. The rearrangement uses TRBV2 and TRBJ2-7; D may correspond to TRBD1 or TRBD2 (5 bases each). Germline assignment: CDR1 SNHLY and CDR2 FYNNEI. V shed 6 bases and J shed 2 bases, with 14 bases lying between them. The CDR3 spans 14 residues. This chain's CDR3 is CASRPGLGPYEQYF. The DNA for the CDR3 is TGTGCCAGCAGGCCGGGGCTTGGGCCCTACGAGCAGTACTTC.

This clonotype was recorded at least ten times. The V call is TRBV9, the J call TRBJ2-3; 10 nucleotides line up with TRBD2. Germline V gene data show CDR1 as SGDLS and CDR2 as YYNGEE. V was pared by 6 bases and J by 4 bases, with 8 bases of the junction left unmatched. The CDR3 consists of 15 residues. CDR3 sequence: CASNPASGSADTQYF. CDR3 sequence (DNA): TGTGCCAGCAATCCGGCTAGCGGGAGTGCAGATACGCAGTATTTT.

This clonotype was counted a single time. The chain recombines TRBV7-9 with TRBJ2-7; 8 bases agree with TRBD2. Germline V gene lookup returns CDR1 SEHNR and CDR2 FQNEAQ (reference sequence). The CDR3 is made up of 14 amino acids. V gave up 3 bases and J gave up 6 bases; unmatched junction bases: 7. In DNA form, the CDR3 reads TGTGCCAGCAGCTTTACTAGCGGACCGGGCGAGCAGTACTTC. This encodes CASSFTSGPGEQYF.

This clonotype was detected many times. The genes are TRBV4-2 and TRBJ1-4; 9 bases agree with TRBD1. CDR3 length: 19 residues. Germline V gives CDR1 LGHNA, CDR2 YNFKEQ. The V segment lost 4 bases and the J segment 4 bases; nucleotides outside the gene matches: 16. CDR3 nucleotide sequence: TGTGCCAGCAGCCCCTTCCGGGGACAGGGTTCCTCGGGTAATGAAAAACTGTTTTTT. Translation: CASSPFRGQGSSGNEKLFF.

This clonotype was recorded many times. The chain carries TRBV14 and TRBJ1-1, with a possible D match to TRBD1 (5 bases). The CDR3 loop spans 14 amino acids. V was pared by 6 bases and J by 7 bases, with 18 bases between. Germline V gene data show CDR1 as SGHDN and CDR2 as FVKESK. The CDR3 DNA follows: TGTGCCAGCAGTCTTGTCAGACAGTCAAGTGAAGCTTTCTTT. It yields the protein CASSLVRQSSEAFF.

There are many counts of this clonotype. The chain uses TRBV28 and TRBJ2-1; 9 bases fit TRBD2. V lost 6 bases to trimming and J lost 7 bases; unmatched junction nucleotides: 13. The CDR3 runs to 16 residues. The V gene's germline CDR1 is MDHEN and CDR2 SYDVKM. Here the CDR3 reads CASSYGGRAVPNEQFF. In nucleotides, the CDR3 is TGTGCCAGCAGCTATGGCGGGAGGGCCGTCCCGAATGAGCAGTTCTTC.

This clonotype was seen a handful of times. This rearrangement joins TRBV6-2 or TRBV6-3 to TRBJ2-1, with 13 bases aligning to TRBD2. Germline trimming cut 6 bases from V and 9 bases from J; bases unmatched to any gene: 8. This CDR3 is built from 15 residues. The germline gives CDR1 MNHEY, CDR2 SVGEGT. CDR3: CASSRTSGGASEQFF. In nucleotides, the CDR3 is TGTGCCAGCAGCCGTACTAGCGGGGGGGCCAGTGAGCAGTTCTTC.

Many counts were recorded for this clonotype. This chain links TRBV20-1 with TRBJ1-1; 7 nucleotides agree with TRBD1. Germline V gene lookup returns CDR1 DFQATT and CDR2 SNEGSKA (reference sequence). The V segment lost 1 base and the J segment 1 base; nucleotides outside the gene matches: 3. This CDR3 is 14 amino acids long. The CDR3 DNA reads as TGCAGTGCTAGAGCACAGGGGTGGAACACTGAAGCTTTCTTT. Protein product: CSARAQGWNTEAFF.

This clonotype was picked up many times. The chain couples TRBV7-8 to TRBJ2-7; D uncertain. The CDR3 loop spans 14 amino acids. Trimming removed 3 bases at V and 2 bases at J, with 11 bases between. The germline V gene has CDR1 SGHVS and CDR2 FQNEAQ. The CDR3 sequence is CASSFEGLPYEQYF. As DNA, the CDR3 is TGTGCCAGCAGCTTCGAAGGCCTACCCTACGAGCAGTACTTC.

This clonotype was counted many times. V is TRBV27 and J is TRBJ2-1, with TRBD1 identical over 9 bases. The CDR3 has 18 residues. From germline, CDR1 is MNHEY and CDR2 SMNVEV (reference sequence). The ends lost 5 bases at V and 15 bases at J; junction bases unmatched: 26. The CDR3 bases are TGTGCCAGCAGTAAGGTATCCCCCGGACAGGGGAGATTGGGAAACGGGTTCTTC. Protein: CASSKVSPGQGRLGNGFF.

This clonotype was counted a few times. The chain carries TRBV25-1 and TRBJ2-1, with D perhaps assigned TRBD1 or TRBD2 (6 bases each). CDR1 MGHDK and CDR2 SYGVNS come from the germline V gene. The CDR3 covers 13 residues. V was pared by 5 bases and J by 9 bases, with 14 bases between. The CDR3 sequence: CASSRDFRGEQFF. For the CDR3, the DNA is TGTGCCAGCAGTAGGGACTTCAGGGGTGAGCAGTTCTTC.

This clonotype has at least ten counts. The chain couples TRBV4-2 to TRBJ2-3; 10 bases are a match to TRBD2. Germline CDR1 is LGHNA and CDR2 is YNFKEQ. The CDR3 extends over 16 amino acids. The V gene end was trimmed by 0 bases and the J gene end by 6 bases; junction bases not matched to a gene: 6. The CDR3 protein is CASSQEGAGGPDTQYF. The CDR3 DNA follows: TGTGCCAGCAGCCAAGAAGGAGCGGGGGGGCCGGATACGCAGTATTTT.

Comments on this clonotype: A read error is possible here, since a much larger clone lies one base away. The chain joins TRBV7-2 to TRBJ2-7; weak D call: TRBD2 (6 bases). The CDR3 loop spans 15 amino acids. Germline lookup yields CDR1 SGHTA and CDR2 FQGNSA. CDR3 sequence: CVSSPAGLHYYEQYF. In DNA, the CDR3 is TGTGTCAGCAGCCCTGCGGGACTTCACTACTACGAGCAGTACTTC.

This clonotype came up many times. The genes are TRBV20-1 and TRBJ2-3; D may be TRBD2 (6 bases). This CDR3 is 13 amino acids long. The germline V gene encodes CDR1 DFQATT and CDR2 SNEGSKA (reference sequence). Trimming left V 3 bases short and J 0 bases short, with 7 bases between. In DNA form, the CDR3 reads TGCAGTGCTAGGCGGGGTAGCACAGATACGCAGTATTTT. The encoded protein is CSARRGSTDTQYF.

This clonotype was seen at least ten times. The genes are TRBV27 and TRBJ1-1, with a possible D match to TRBD1 (5 bases). V was pared by 3 bases and J by 1 base, with 9 bases between. The CDR3 contains 14 residues. From germline, CDR1 is MNHEY and CDR2 SMNVEV (reference sequence). This chain's CDR3 is CASSFQGENTEAFF. The CDR3 DNA follows: TGTGCCAGCAGTTTTCAGGGAGAGAACACTGAAGCTTTCTTT.

The chain recombines TRBV30 with TRBJ2-7; D call uncertain. V was cut by 0 bases and J by 0 bases, with 9 bases left in between. This CDR3 region has 14 residues. CDR1 GTSNPN and CDR2 SVGIG come from the germline V gene (reference sequence). In DNA, the CDR3 is TGTGCCTGGAGTGTACGGCGGAGCTCCTACGAGCAGTACTTC. Protein sequence: CAWSVRRSSYEQYF.